The entry below gives a single TCR beta chain sequence along with its context. The sample comes from a study of blood T cell repertoires in COVID-19. For the study at large: Samples representing acute and convalescent COVID-19 were sourced from the United States, Italy and Spain. T cells, B-cell-depleted T cells, or PBMCs provided the cDNA or gDNA that served as material.

V was pared by 5 bases and J by 0 bases, with 8 bases between. The CDR3 has 13 residues. Looked up from germline, CDR1 is PRHDT and CDR2 is FYEKMQ (reference sequence). In the original analysis: The authors estimated nucleated cell counts from reference gene primer amplification. TCRdb keeps only in-frame clones here, not all; method: immunoSEQ multiplex PCR. V and J calls and clone size are given by that table; D and trimming were obtained from the DNA. This sample has roughly 140,000 clones; roughly 82% occur once, and the top ten carry more than 5.5%. The rearrangement uses TRBV13 and TRBJ2-7; TRBD1 is a possible D gene (5 bases). The sample taken for sequencing was peripheral blood. The sequence came from a woman in her fifties or sixties in a cohort sampled during active or convalescent COVID-19. The CDR3 DNA sequence: TGTGCCAGCAGCACAGGATTCTCCTACGAGCAGTACTTC. Its protein product is CASSTGFSYEQYF.